This TCR beta chain is drawn from a study of T-cell reconstitution after alpha-beta-depleted transplantation in children. General study findings and limits: T-cell counts and diversity at one year post-transplant came mainly from newly produced T cells. Recipient T cells and thymic progenitors that survived were the source of the high TCRbeta diversity seen at day 60 in some patients. Reportedly, alpha-beta T cells present about two months post-transplant originated from several hundred expanded clones of graft origin.

This clonotype occurred many times. Its target is unknown. The CDR3 is 13 amino acids. V lost 7 bases to trimming and J lost 8 bases, with 17 bases between them. Preparation of the TCRbeta library was carried out with unique molecular identifiers. From the PCR reads, TCRdb called clonotypes with MiXCR, one entry per CDR3 protein. The sample has roughly 30,000 distinct CDR3 sequences, about 6% seen once; the top ten hold 25% to 30%. The rearrangement links TRBV12-3 or TRBV12-4 to TRBJ1-2; no reliable D call. The input for sequencing was peripheral blood, taken 60 days after TCRalphabeta/CD19-depleted stem cell transplant. The sequence was collected from a child under two years old who had a stem cell transplant for acute myeloid leukemia, so the T cells may come from the graft donor. In DNA form, the CDR3 reads TGTGCCAGCACCCTACCACGGTTAGAAGGCTACACCTTC. Translated, it gives CASTLPRLEGYTF.